The 27 T cell receptor beta chains below come from one sample, sequenced in a study of shared clonotypes between healthy human individuals. Data came from immunoSEQ multiplex PCR; TCRdb stores just in-frame clones and leaves some out. This sample has around 980,000 clones, with approximately 80% found just once. Input material: memory CD4+ T cells from PBMCs. Subset reported: CD45RA-negative fraction. These receptors came from a man aged 18 to 29 in good health. Some clones in this sample may be carry-over from other donors' samples.

The rearrangement joins TRBV9 to TRBJ2-7; 7 nucleotides line up with TRBD1. V dropped 4 bases and J dropped 2; count of bases not matched to a gene: 9. CDR1 and CDR2 (germline): SGDLS, YYNGEE. The CDR3 spans 15 residues. The CDR3 here is CASSPRDRATYEQYF. The CDR3 nucleotides are TGTGCCAGCAGCCCCAGAGACAGGGCAACCTACGAGCAGTACTTC. The variable domain in full, completed from reference TRBV9 and TRBJ2-7, reads DSGVTQTPKHLITATGQRVTLRCSPRSGDLSVYWYQQSLDQGLQFLIQYYNGEERAKGNILERFSAQQFPDLHSELNLSSLELGDSALYFCASSPRDRATYEQYFGPGTRLTVT.

Points on this clone: A read error is possible here, since a much larger clone lies one base away. CDR3 region: CASSLYTEAFF. Here the CDR3 DNA reads TGTGCCAGCAGCCTTTACACTGAAGCTTTCTTT. V and J are TRBV11-2 and TRBJ1-1; D not resolved. V was shortened by 5 bases and J by 3 bases, with 4 bases between the two germline ends. Germline values: CDR1 SGHAT, CDR2 FQNNGV. The CDR3 covers 11 residues.

The chain employs TRBV6-1 and TRBJ1-3; D not certain. The length of the CDR3 is 14 residues. Looked up from germline, CDR1 is MNHNS and CDR2 is SASEGT. The V end was cut by 6 bases, the J end by 3 bases, with 12 bases between. The CDR3 coding sequence is TGTGCCAGCAGGGGTACAGTAGGTGGAAACACCATATATTTT. As protein: CASRGTVGGNTIYF.

This clone showed up just a few times. The chain carries TRBV28 and TRBJ1-1, with no clear D. The CDR3 is made up of 12 amino acids. The germline gives CDR1 MDHEN, CDR2 SYDVKM. Trimming took off 6 bases at V and 5 bases at J, with 10 bases between the two ends. The CDR3 nucleotides are TGTGCCAGCAGGTTAGCCGGGACTGAAGCTTTCTTT. Translating it yields CASRLAGTEAFF.

The chain has TRBV4-2 and TRBJ2-5, with D maybe TRBD2 (5 bases). The V gene lost 1 base and the J gene lost 4 bases, with 10 bases spanning the gap. There are 14 residues in the CDR3. Germline CDR1 and CDR2: LGHNA and YNFKEQ. The CDR3 sequence is CASSQVASRETQYF. Written as DNA, the CDR3 is TGTGCCAGCAGCCAAGTTGCTAGCCGAGAGACCCAGTACTTC.

This clone came up once. This chain joins TRBV4-2 and TRBJ2-7, with 8 bases that match TRBD2. There are 15 residues in the CDR3. Germline trimming cut 0 bases from V and 6 bases from J; bases unmatched to any gene: 7. Germline CDR1 is LGHNA and CDR2 is YNFKEQ. Here the CDR3 DNA reads TGTGCCAGCAGCCAAGATCGAGGGACTAGTGGCGAGCAGTACTTC. Translation gives CASSQDRGTSGEQYF.

The chain has TRBV7-9 and TRBJ1-4; TRBD1 agrees at 8 bases. Trimming cost V 4 bases and J 8 bases; bases outside gene matches: 3. Germline CDR1 and CDR2: SEHNR and FQNEAQ (reference sequence). This CDR3 has 13 residues. The CDR3 loop reads CASSSTGAEKLFF. The CDR3 DNA reads TGTGCCAGCAGCTCGACAGGGGCCGAAAAACTGTTTTTT.

The chain is built from TRBV6-5 and TRBJ1-2; TRBD1 matches at 7 bases. CDR3 length equals 14 residues. Per germline, CDR1 MNHEY and CDR2 SVGAGI. Losses at the gene ends were 0 bases for V and 3 bases for J; bases not matched to a gene: 1. As DNA, the CDR3 is TGTGCCAGCAGTTACTCGAGGGGGCACTATGGCTACACCTTC. It encodes CASSYSRGHYGYTF.

Of note for this clone: A read error may be the cause here, since a much bigger clone is one base away. Other DNA sequences of this sample code for an identical CDR3. This rearrangement joins TRBV5-4 to TRBJ1-1; D is perhaps TRBD1 (5 bases). This CDR3 has 13 amino acids. Germline assignment: CDR1 SGHNT and CDR2 YYREEE (reference sequence). V was clipped by 2 bases and J by 1 base, with 6 bases between them. CDR3 coding DNA: TGTGCCAGCAGCTTTGACAGGAACACTGAAGCTTTCTTT. This gives the protein CASSFDRNTEAFF.

The chain is built from TRBV6-6 and TRBJ2-7; 11 bases are shared with TRBD1. The V and J ends lost 8 bases and 2 bases, in that order; junction bases with no gene match: 5. The CDR3 has 14 amino acids. Germline V gene lookup returns CDR1 MNHNY and CDR2 SVGAGI (reference sequence). For the CDR3, the DNA is TGTGCCAGCCTGCCGGGACAGGGGGCCTACGAGCAGTACTTC. This gives the protein CASLPGQGAYEQYF.

A few counts support this clone. The J gene is TRBJ1-1, the V gene TRBV18; TRBD1 agrees at 10 bases. The ends lost 6 bases at V and 6 bases at J; junction bases unmatched: 7. The CDR3 runs to 14 residues. CDR1 and CDR2 (germline): KGHSH, LQKENI. DNA for the CDR3: TGTGCCAGCTCCCGCGAGGGGACAGGGGCTGAAGCTTTCTTT. Amino acids: CASSREGTGAEAFF.

This chain links TRBV19 with TRBJ1-3, with D possibly TRBD1 on 5 matching bases. The CDR3 runs 14 residues. V lost 10 bases, J lost 0 bases, and 13 bases lay in between. Germline-derived CDR1 and CDR2 are LNHDA and SQIVND (reference sequence). The CDR3 sequence: CATADRISGNTIYF. DNA for the CDR3: TGTGCCACCGCAGACAGAATCTCTGGAAACACCATATATTTT.

The chain joins TRBV11-2 to TRBJ2-6; D is perhaps TRBD1 (6 bases). The V and J ends lost 5 bases and 0 bases respectively, with 14 bases between them. CDR1 and CDR2 (germline): SGHAT, FQNNGV. The CDR3 covers 17 residues. The CDR3 DNA is TGTGCCAGCAGCACCATCCAGGGGAACTCTGGGGCCAACGTCCTGACTTTC. As protein: CASSTIQGNSGANVLTF.

This clone was seen just once. The rearrangement joins TRBV5-4 to TRBJ2-7; no firm D call. Between the trimmed V and J ends, which lost 4 bases and 2 bases, there was a span of 19 bases. The germline V gene encodes CDR1 SGHNT and CDR2 YYREEE (reference sequence). This CDR3 is 16 amino acids long. The CDR3 spells CASSTAYPGKTYEQYF. In nucleotides, the CDR3 is TGTGCCAGCAGCACCGCCTACCCTGGGAAAACCTACGAGCAGTACTTC.

The V call is TRBV6-5, the J call TRBJ2-7; D may be TRBD2 (5 bases). CDR3 size: 15 residues. Trimming cost V 2 bases and J 2 bases, with 13 bases left between them. The V gene's germline CDR1 is MNHEY and CDR2 SVGAGI. The CDR3 bases are TGTGCCAGCAGTTACCAGGACGGAGGCGCCTACGAGCAGTACTTC. It encodes CASSYQDGGAYEQYF.

Concerning this clone itself: This probably arose from a read error, given a far larger clone one base away. V gene TRBV5-1 combines with J gene TRBJ1-1; 7 bases match TRBD1. The CDR3 has 14 residues. Germline loops: CDR1 SGHRS, CDR2 YFSETQ. Trimming at V came to 3 bases and at J to 1 base, leaving 3 bases not matched to a gene. The CDR3: CASSSGQQNTEAFF. The CDR3 DNA follows: TGCGCCAGCAGCTCGGGACAGCAGAACACTGAAGCTTTCTTT.

The J gene is TRBJ2-1, the V gene TRBV5-1; 11 bases are a match to TRBD2. The CDR3 is made up of 18 amino acids. Trimming removed 1 base from V and 1 base from J; junction bases left unmatched: 7. Germline CDR1 SGHRS, CDR2 YFSETQ. CDR3 residues: CASSLPTSGASSYNEQFF. CDR3 DNA: TGCGCCAGCAGCTTGCCGACTAGCGGGGCCTCTTCCTACAATGAGCAGTTCTTC. The full variable domain, with the rest looked up from reference TRBV5-1 and TRBJ2-1, is KAGVTQTPRYLIKTRGQQVTLSCSPISGHRSVSWYQQTPGQGLQFLFEYFSETQRNKGNFPGRFSGRQFSNSRSEMNVSTLELGDSALYLCASSLPTSGASSYNEQFFGPGTRLTVL.

The chain is built from TRBV20-1 and TRBJ1-1; D is ambiguous. Germline V gene lookup returns CDR1 DFQATT and CDR2 SNEGSKA (reference sequence). The CDR3 length is 11 residues. CDR3 amino acids: CSLQRGTEAFF. DNA of the CDR3: TGCAGCCTACAGCGGGGCACTGAAGCTTTCTTT.

The chain carries TRBV5-1 and TRBJ1-2; TRBD1 matches at 7 bases. The CDR3 length is 15 residues. The germline V gene has CDR1 SGHRS and CDR2 YFSETQ. J gave up 5 bases and V 0 bases, and 7 bases lay outside the gene matches. CDR3 in DNA: TGCGCCAGCAGCTTGGAGAGGACAGGCGCATATGGCTACACCTTC. As protein: CASSLERTGAYGYTF.

Note on this clone: The same CDR3 arises from other DNA sequences in this sample as well. The chain links TRBV5-1 to TRBJ2-2, with D perhaps given as TRBD1 or TRBD2 (5 bases each). CDR3 length: 15 residues. Per the germline V gene, CDR1 is SGHRS and CDR2 is YFSETQ. Between the trimmed V and J ends, which lost 4 bases and 0 bases, there was a span of 10 bases. As DNA, the CDR3 is TGCGCCAGCAGCCCGGGGCAACCGAACACCGGGGAGCTGTTTTTT. As protein: CASSPGQPNTGELFF.

Details on this clone: Other DNA sequences of this sample code for an identical CDR3. The V call is TRBV28, the J call TRBJ1-1; D uncertain. Germline CDR1 and CDR2: MDHEN and SYDVKM. V was shortened by 4 bases and J by 1 base, with 10 bases between the two germline ends. The CDR3 runs to 14 residues. The DNA for the CDR3 is TGTGCCAGCAGTTCCCCGGGCCAGAACACTGAAGCTTTCTTT. Translated, it gives CASSSPGQNTEAFF.

The chain is built from TRBV28 and TRBJ1-2, with D possibly TRBD1 on 6 matching bases. The germline CDR1 and CDR2 sequences are MDHEN and SYDVKM. V gave up 6 bases and J gave up 4 bases, with 15 bases separating them. CDR3 size: 14 residues. The CDR3 nucleotides read TGTGCCAGCAGGGGGGCCTTGGCGGCCTATGGCTACACCTTC. Translation gives CASRGALAAYGYTF.

The rearrangement links TRBV28 to TRBJ1-1, with TRBD1 matching over 7 bases. In germline, CDR1 is MDHEN, CDR2 SYDVKM. The CDR3 spans 15 residues. Trimming cost V 7 bases and J 4 bases; bases outside gene matches: 12. CDR3 sequence (DNA): TGTGCCAGCACCACTGAGGGGGCACCGGGCACTGAAGCTTTCTTT. The encoded protein is CASTTEGAPGTEAFF.

The rearrangement links TRBV7-4 to TRBJ2-3, with unresolved D. V lost 3 bases and J lost 2, with 15 bases in between. This CDR3 is built from 16 residues. The germline V gene encodes CDR1 SGHVT and CDR2 SQSDAQ. This CDR3 is CASSFPTPPITDTQYF. DNA for the CDR3: TGTGCCAGCAGCTTTCCGACCCCGCCGATCACAGATACGCAGTATTTT.

The chain couples TRBV27 to TRBJ2-7; 10 bases are shared with TRBD2. Trimming cost V 0 bases and J 0 bases; bases outside gene matches: 2. Germline lookup yields CDR1 MNHEY and CDR2 SMNVEV (reference sequence). CDR3 length equals 16 residues. Here the CDR3 reads CASSLSIAGGSYEQYF. The DNA for the CDR3 is TGTGCCAGCAGTTTATCCATAGCGGGAGGCTCCTACGAGCAGTACTTC.

This clone has a handful of counts. The chain combines TRBV11-2 with TRBJ2-1; D is unresolved. The germline V gene has CDR1 SGHAT and CDR2 FQNNGV. V shed 6 bases and J shed 0 bases, with 18 bases lying between them. The CDR3 is 17 residues long. In DNA form, the CDR3 reads TGTGCCAGCAGACGTGATCTTGTCACTTACTCCTACAATGAGCAGTTCTTC. Protein sequence: CASRRDLVTYSYNEQFF.

The chain uses TRBV7-2 and TRBJ2-1; D is unresolved. Deletions cut 1 base from V and 7 bases from J, with 11 bases between. The CDR3 spans 14 residues. The germline CDR1 and CDR2 sequences are SGHTA and FQGNSA. CDR3 DNA: TGTGCCAGCAGCTTAGACAGCCTCAGGAATGAGCAGTTCTTC. Encoded protein: CASSLDSLRNEQFF.